The table lists the clone carrying this TCR beta chain with a count of one. Sequenced by immunoSEQ multiplex PCR; TCRdb stores in-frame clones only, minus some. Of tens of thousands of clones in the sample, 91% are singletons; the top ten hold less than 0.5%. This entry is derived from a study of T cell changes during pregnancy in multiple sclerosis. CDR1 and CDR2 (germline): SGHRS, YFSETQ. V lost 4 bases to trimming and J lost 2 bases; unmatched junction nucleotides: 7. CDR3 length: 16 residues. The clonotype originates from a female donor in good health, enrolled as a control in a pregnancy study. The sequencing here drew on CD4+ T cells from peripheral blood mononuclear cells, taken in the third trimester of pregnancy. The V gene is TRBV5-1, the J gene TRBJ2-3; 10 positions agree with TRBD2. The CDR3 reads CASSPALAGDTDTQYF. CDR3 nucleotide sequence: TGCGCCAGCAGCCCAGCCCTAGCGGGGGACACAGATACGCAGTATTTT.